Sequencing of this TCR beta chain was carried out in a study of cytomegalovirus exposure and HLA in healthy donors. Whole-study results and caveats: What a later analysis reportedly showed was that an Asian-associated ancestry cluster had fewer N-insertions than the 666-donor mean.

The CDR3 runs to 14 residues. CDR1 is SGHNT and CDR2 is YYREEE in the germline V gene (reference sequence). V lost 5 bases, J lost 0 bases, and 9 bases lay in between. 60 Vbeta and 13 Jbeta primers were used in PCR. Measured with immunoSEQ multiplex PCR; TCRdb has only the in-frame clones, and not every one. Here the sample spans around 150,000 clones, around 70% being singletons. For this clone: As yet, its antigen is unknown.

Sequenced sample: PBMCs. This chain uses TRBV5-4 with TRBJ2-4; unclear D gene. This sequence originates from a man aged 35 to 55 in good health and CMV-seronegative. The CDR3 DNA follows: TGTGCCAGCAGATCCGACTCAGCCAAAAACATTCAGTACTTC. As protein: CASRSDSAKNIQYF.